Each of the 15 T cell receptor beta chains below was sequenced from the same sample in a study of cytotoxic CD8 clonotypes in ibrutinib-treated CLL (dated by TCRdb to about 2021). Library preparation used the immunoSEQ multiplex PCR assay. TCRdb's version of the immuneACCESS table is confined to in-frame rearrangements and falls short of the full clone set. An unresolved V gene accounts for under half of the shortfall where checked; the remainder is of unknown origin. The sample has 11,000 to 15,000 clones on record, 50% to 55% of them singletons. Jointly, the top ten make up under 40% of the sample. Sequenced here: PBMCs, sampled at a 24-month disease-progression time point, from a patient treated with ibrutinib. The source is a human donor with chronic lymphocytic leukemia.

The gene calls are TRBV19 and TRBJ1-4; D possibly corresponds to TRBD1 (6 bases). The ends were cut back, 5 bases at V and 8 bases at J, with 18 bases in the middle. Germline V CDR1 and CDR2: LNHDA, SQIVND (reference sequence). The CDR3 totals 15 residues. CDR3 DNA sequence: TGTGCCAGTAGTCCCAGACAGGTGGGAGGAGAAAAACTGTTTTTT. Translation gives CASSPRQVGGEKLFF.

The chain is built from TRBV25-1 and TRBJ1-5, with 7 nucleotides matching TRBD1. The CDR3 totals 14 residues. Germline trimming cut 3 bases from V and 5 bases from J; bases unmatched to any gene: 4. CDR1 is MGHDK and CDR2 is SYGVNS in the germline V gene. The CDR3: CASSETGNDQPQHF. For the CDR3, the DNA is TGTGCCAGCAGTGAGACAGGGAACGATCAGCCCCAGCATTTT.

In its sample, this clone ranks as medium-sized. The chain employs TRBV19 and TRBJ1-4; D gene uncertain. Germline CDR1 is LNHDA and CDR2 is SQIVND (reference sequence). Trimming shortened V by 6 bases and J by 0 bases, and 11 bases separated the two germline ends. The CDR3 totals 15 residues. Here the CDR3 DNA reads TGTGCCAGTAGGGATGACGGTGCAACTAATGAAAAACTGTTTTTT. It is translated as CASRDDGATNEKLFF.

The chain's CDR3 is CASSLVTGGTYGYTF. The CDR3 DNA reads as TGTGCCAGCAGTTTAGTGACAGGGGGTACCTATGGCTACACCTTC. The J gene is TRBJ1-2, the V gene TRBV27, with TRBD1 matching over 9 bases. The trim removed 2 bases at V and 4 bases at J, leaving 5 bases unmatched. Germline CDR1 is MNHEY and CDR2 is SMNVEV (reference sequence). This CDR3 region has 15 residues.

This clone has only a few counts. The J gene is TRBJ1-1, the V gene TRBV2; no definite D call. This CDR3 has 13 amino acids. V was pared by 5 bases and J by 5 bases, with 12 bases between. Looked up from germline, CDR1 is SNHLY and CDR2 is FYNNEI. The CDR3 region has the DNA TGTGCCAGCAGTCCCCAGGTCGGAACTGAAGCTTTCTTT. Translation: CASSPQVGTEAFF.

The V and J genes are TRBV19 and TRBJ1-5, with D unresolved. V was shortened by 0 bases and J by 3 bases, with 12 bases between the two germline ends. The CDR3 is 16 residues long. Germline CDR1 is LNHDA and CDR2 is SQIVND (reference sequence). The CDR3 loop reads CASSIDRTGYNQPQHF. The DNA of the CDR3 is TGTGCCAGTAGTATAGATCGAACTGGTTACAATCAGCCCCAGCATTTT.

V and J are TRBV9 and TRBJ2-2; 7 bases fit TRBD2. This CDR3 spans 16 amino acids. J lost 0 bases, V lost 6 bases, and 8 bases had no gene match. Per the germline V gene, CDR1 is SGDLS and CDR2 is YYNGEE. The CDR3 DNA is TGTGCCAGCACCGCCTCCGGGACTACGAACACCGGGGAGCTGTTTTTT. This sequence encodes CASTASGTTNTGELFF.

Comments on this clone: The germline gene is not matched at one end of the junction; a read error may be the cause. The chain carries TRBV15 and TRBJ1-4; D is undetermined. The germline gives CDR1 LNHNV, CDR2 YYDKDF (reference sequence). The CDR3 is made up of 15 amino acids. CDR3 in amino acids: CATSRDGETDEKLFF. DNA of the CDR3: TGTGCCACCAGCAGAGATGGGGAAACTGATGAAAAACTGTTTTTT.

The chain combines TRBV29-1 with TRBJ1-2; 9 nucleotides align to TRBD1. Germline V gene data show CDR1 as SQVTM and CDR2 as ANQGSEA. The trim removed 7 bases at V and 5 bases at J, leaving 8 bases unmatched. This CDR3 is built from 13 residues. The CDR3 loop is CSGEDRGVYGYTF. The CDR3 coding sequence is TGCAGCGGAGAGGACAGGGGAGTTTATGGCTACACCTTC.

The V gene is TRBV7-9, the J gene TRBJ2-7; D remains unclear. With 5 bases removed from V and 2 bases from J, the gap between germline ends came to 10 bases. CDR3 size: 13 residues. CDR1 is SEHNR, CDR2 FQNEAQ, per germline (reference sequence). The CDR3 protein is CASSGTTTYEQYF. The CDR3 DNA reads TGTGCCAGCAGCGGAACCACTACCTACGAGCAGTACTTC.

The V gene is TRBV5-4, the J gene TRBJ2-7; unclear D gene. Trimming took off 0 bases at V and 6 bases at J, with 16 bases between the two ends. CDR1 is SGHNT, CDR2 YYREEE, per germline (reference sequence). This CDR3 is built from 15 residues. The CDR3 DNA sequence: TGTGCCAGCAGCTTGGTTCCGCCCCCTCCCGGCGAGCAGTACTTC. Amino acids: CASSLVPPPPGEQYF.

The chain employs TRBV5-4 and TRBJ2-2; TRBD1 might be the D (6 bases). This CDR3 has 14 amino acids. CDR1 SGHNT and CDR2 YYREEE come from the germline V gene (reference sequence). The V and J ends lost 2 bases and 7 bases respectively, with 12 bases between them. The CDR3 spells CASSLKQGNGELFF. The CDR3 DNA sequence: TGTGCCAGCAGCTTAAAACAGGGAAACGGGGAGCTGTTTTTT.

The chain is built from TRBV5-6 and TRBJ1-5; a possible D gene is TRBD1 (5 bases). V was shortened by 3 bases and J by 1 base, with 17 bases between the two germline ends. This CDR3 is built from 17 residues. Germline V gene lookup returns CDR1 SGHDT and CDR2 YYEEEE. The CDR3 region has the DNA TGTGCCAGCAGCTCGCTTACCTGGGGGGACAGCAATCAGCCCCAGCATTTT. Protein product: CASSSLTWGDSNQPQHF. Full variable domain (outside the CDR3, taken from reference TRBV5-6 and TRBJ1-5): DAGVTQSPTHLIKTRGQQVTLRCSPKSGHDTVSWYQQALGQGPQFIFQYYEEEERQRGNFPDRFSGHQFPNYSSELNVNALLLGDSALYLCASSSLTWGDSNQPQHFGDGTRLSIL.

Comment on this clone: One end of the junction varies from germline; a read error may be responsible. This chain connects TRBV11-2 to TRBJ2-1, with D perhaps matching TRBD2 (6 bases). Germline-derived CDR1 and CDR2 are SGHAT and FQNNGV. The length of the CDR3 is 16 residues. The CDR3 sequence is CASSLGAGPAYNEQFF. DNA of the CDR3: TGTGCCAGCAGTTTAGGCGCGGGACCCGCTTACAATGAGCAGTTCTTC.

The J gene is TRBJ2-3, the V gene TRBV5-1, with D unresolved. The V gene's germline CDR1 is SGHRS and CDR2 YFSETQ. Trimming removed 4 bases at V and 0 bases at J, with 6 bases between. CDR3 length equals 13 residues. The chain's CDR3 is CASSAASTDTQYF. Written as DNA, the CDR3 is TGCGCCAGCAGCGCTGCTAGCACAGATACGCAGTATTTT. The whole variable domain, remainder taken from reference TRBV5-1 and TRBJ2-3, is KAGVTQTPRYLIKTRGQQVTLSCSPISGHRSVSWYQQTPGQGLQFLFEYFSETQRNKGNFPGRFSGRQFSNSRSEMNVSTLELGDSALYLCASSAASTDTQYFGPGTRLTVL.